The TCR beta chain under discussion was sequenced for a study of T cells after yellow fever vaccination (dated by TCRdb to the late 2010s). Background on the whole study: The SMART-Seq v4 Ultra Low Input RNA kit was used to prepare libraries from fractions with low cell numbers. Blood was collected at multiple timepoints before and after primary and secondary immunization, and bulk PBMC replicates and cell subsets were isolated. The cohort comprised two healthy male donors, one aged 18 to 30 and one aged 30 to 40 years. To follow T-cell clones before and after both primary and booster YFV17D yellow fever vaccination, bulk TCR alpha and beta repertoires underwent longitudinal sequencing.

TCR cDNA was made using 5'RACE template switching, a step that added a universal primer site and unique molecular identifiers. Priming of cDNA synthesis was performed from both the TCR alpha and TCR beta constant segments. Two PCR steps were used to amplify libraries, with sample barcodes and sequencing adapters being added in the second step. Libraries were sequenced on Illumina HiSeq 2500 (2x100 bp) or NovaSeq (2x150 bp). The source study handled its data this way. MIGEC was used to demultiplex reads and collapse the reads into UMI consensus sequences, and MiXCR was used for V(D)J alignment. Clonotypes responding to the vaccine were identified with edgeR on replicate PBMC samples, with the criteria of FDR below 0.01 and a log2 fold change above 5 up to day 15. Each bulk clonotype was labeled CD4 or CD8 based on which sequenced repertoire, CD4 or CD8, contained the clonotype at higher abundance. Using fastp trimming at Q25 and MiXCR clonotype assembly, TCRdb reanalyzed the public sequencing data and kept in-frame beta chains. A single entry per CDR3 protein holds the most common genes and DNA from its merged rows. TCRdb, not the authors, supplied the V and J calls. This sample is represented by roughly 330,000 distinct CDR3 sequences; around 7% of them were singletons. Jointly, the top ten make up 15% to 20% of the sample.

Findings and caveats that apply to the study as a whole: After the booster, most of the clones that had expanded following primary vaccination were detected again (almost 98% of CD4 and roughly 88% of CD8), which suggests that memory was broadly maintained. A small fraction of clonotypes appeared in both the CD4 and CD8 compartments, likely as a result of convergent recombination. Because only two donors were included in the study, the extent to which the findings can be generalized is limited. Because abundant contaminating clonotypes from the bulk population could be contained in FACS-sorted repertoires, computational filtering was required. Compared with the primary T-cell response, the secondary T-cell response was weaker but faster, peaking on day 5 rather than day 15.

This clonotype was found a few times. Its antigen remains undetermined. No base-level quality is on record; no much larger clone is a single base apart. The sample's treatment or condition, from its label and the paper: live attenuated yellow fever vaccine strain. Two biological replicates of bulk PBMCs were collected at each blood-draw timepoint. A standard Ficoll-Paque protocol was used to isolate PBMCs from peripheral blood. TriZol was used to extract RNA from bulk PBMCs, CD4 and CD8 fractions, and dextramer-positive and dextramer-negative fractions. Reading the germline V gene gives CDR1 SGHAT and CDR2 FQNNGV. V loses 4 bases, J loses 5 bases, and the germline ends lie 32 bases apart. From the cysteine up to the phenylalanine, the CDR3 has a length of 20 residues. Solely the CDR3 DNA is kept, with 60 bases framed from the first base.

The clonotype comes from a young man who received the YFV17D yellow fever vaccine. The input for sequencing was PBMCs, taken more than 40 days after the first yellow fever vaccination. The rearranged chain carries TRBV11-2 and TRBJ1-1; the D gene cannot be resolved reliably. The CDR3 in this case is CASSSAGRGFTLKEHTEAFF. The DNA sequence is as follows: TGTGCCAGCAGCTCCGCTGGACGTGGGTTTACACTGAAGGAACATACTGAAGCTTTCTTT. Reference TRBV11-2 and TRBJ1-1 proteins supply the regions before and after the CDR3; the full variable domain is: EAGVAQSPRYKIIEKRQSVAFWCNPISGHATLYWYQQILGQGPKLLIQFQNNGVVDDSQLPKDRFSAERLKGVDSTLKIQPAKLEDSAVYLCASSSAGRGFTLKEHTEAFFGQGTRLTVV.